The 24 T cell receptor beta chains below were found in one sample sequenced in a study of regulatory T cells in long-lasting Graves disease. Arm-PCR with iRepertoire HTBI primers amplified the CDR3 regions for these TCR beta libraries. TCRdb used MiXCR to reprocess the multiplex PCR reads, holding one entry per CDR3 protein. The table has roughly 500,000 distinct CDR3 sequences, roughly 20% seen once. Regarding time point: persistent/refractory GD, antithyroid drugs over 5 years with positive TRAb. Following extraction of RNA from PBMCs, that RNA was used to make the TCR library. The starting material was peripheral blood mononuclear cells (PBMCs), obtained when the disease was refractory, from a patient treated with antithyroid drugs. The receptors derive from a female donor with Graves disease.

In this sample, this clonotype turned up a few times. CDR3 in amino acids: CASSSPGGELFF. Here the CDR3 DNA reads TGTGCCAGCAGTTCCCCAGGGGGGGAGCTGTTTTTT. This rearrangement joins TRBV27 to TRBJ2-2; TRBD1 is a possible D gene (5 bases). The CDR3 spans 12 residues. Germline CDR1 MNHEY, CDR2 SMNVEV (reference sequence). Trimming shortened V by 4 bases and J by 8 bases, and 8 bases separated the two germline ends.

The sample holds many counts of this clonotype. V is TRBV28 and J is TRBJ1-3, with no clear D. The CDR3 runs to 12 residues. V was cut by 6 bases and J by 4 bases, with 7 bases left in between. Per germline, CDR1 MDHEN and CDR2 SYDVKM. CDR3 nucleotide sequence: TGTGCCAGCAGCTTTTCCGGAAACACCATATATTTT. Its translation is CASSFSGNTIYF.

This clonotype has a count of ten or more. The chain links TRBV28 to TRBJ2-7; D not resolved. Germline V CDR1 and CDR2: MDHEN, SYDVKM. The CDR3 extends over 17 amino acids. V was trimmed by 5 bases and J by 0 bases, leaving 20 bases between them. Written as DNA, the CDR3 is TGTGCCAGCAGTACCAGACTCGTCCCCTGGAACTCCTACGAGCAGTACTTC. Translation: CASSTRLVPWNSYEQYF.

Comment on this clonotype: One end of the junction does not line up with germline, which may come from a read error. This rearrangement joins TRBV7-7 to TRBJ2-2; D unclear. This CDR3 contains 15 residues. Germline V lookup: CDR1 SSHAT, CDR2 FNYEAQ (reference sequence). The CDR3 sequence: CASSRSPTFSGELFF. The CDR3 DNA reads TGTGCTAGCAGCCGCTCCCCTACTTTCTCCGGGGAGCTGTTTTTT. The whole variable domain, remainder taken from reference TRBV7-7 and TRBJ2-2, is GAGVSQSPRYKVTKRGQDVTLRCDPISSHATLYWYQQALGQGPEFLTYFNYEAQPDKSGLPSDRFSAERPEGSISTLTIQRTEQRDSAMYRCASSRSPTFSGELFFGEGSRLTVL.

There are many counts of this clonotype. The chain couples TRBV12-3 or TRBV12-4 to TRBJ2-4; D unclear. The CDR3 spans 16 residues. V was shortened by 2 bases and J by 8 bases, with 19 bases between the two germline ends. Here the CDR3 reads CASSLFVGAVSDIQYF. As DNA, the CDR3 is TGTGCCAGCAGTTTATTCGTTGGAGCAGTAAGCGACATTCAGTACTTC.

Many counts were recorded for this clonotype. The chain combines TRBV10-3 with TRBJ2-7; TRBD1 agrees at 9 bases. Germline V lookup: CDR1 ENHRY, CDR2 SYGVKD. The CDR3 totals 14 residues. Losses at the gene ends were 5 bases for V and 2 bases for J; bases not matched to a gene: 4. The CDR3 region has the DNA TGTGCCATCAGTCGACAGGGGGAAACCTACGAGCAGTACTTC. Its protein product is CAISRQGETYEQYF.

This chain joins TRBV12-3 or TRBV12-4 and TRBJ1-5; D is unresolved. This CDR3 region has 15 residues. V lost 6 bases and J lost 3, with 15 bases in between. CDR3 region: CASSSQVGINQPQHF. DNA of the CDR3: TGTGCCAGCAGCTCCCAGGTCGGGATCAATCAGCCCCAGCATTTT.

The chain uses TRBV19 and TRBJ2-7; D perhaps matches TRBD1 (6 bases). CDR1 LNHDA and CDR2 SQIVND come from the germline V gene (reference sequence). Trimming pared 4 bases from V and 0 bases from J, leaving 13 bases between. CDR3 length: 15 residues. The CDR3 region has the DNA TGTGCCAGTAGTAGTGGGACATTTAGCTCCTACGAGCAGTACTTC. Translating it yields CASSSGTFSSYEQYF.

This clonotype has just a few counts. The rearrangement links TRBV6-1 to TRBJ2-7, with D possibly being TRBD1 (6 bases). V was pared by 6 bases and J by 3 bases, with 21 bases between. The CDR3 has 16 residues. CDR1 and CDR2 (germline): MNHNS, SASEGT. The CDR3 coding sequence is TGTGCCAGCAGCTTTCACGTAACAGGGCTTCTCTACGAGCAGTACTTC. Amino acid sequence: CASSFHVTGLLYEQYF.

In its sample, this clonotype was seen a few times. The chain links TRBV4-1 to TRBJ2-7; 9 nucleotides align to TRBD2. There are 19 residues in the CDR3. The J segment lost 0 bases and the V segment lost 0 bases, leaving 12 bases of the junction unmatched. From germline, CDR1 is MGHRA and CDR2 YSYEKL. CDR3 residues: CASSQDSSSGRTLSYEQYF. The CDR3, as DNA: TGCGCCAGCAGCCAAGATAGTTCGAGCGGGAGGACCCTCTCCTACGAGCAGTACTTC.

The CDR3 region is CASRTGGTNTEAFF. The CDR3 DNA sequence: TGCGCCAGCAGGACAGGGGGAACGAACACTGAAGCTTTCTTT. V and J are TRBV5-1 and TRBJ1-1; 9 nucleotides line up with TRBD1. Germline CDR1 reads SGHRS; CDR2 reads YFSETQ. V lost 5 bases and J lost 1; bases outside the gene matches: 3. The CDR3 sequence is 14 residues long.

This clonotype was observed once. This chain joins TRBV6-2 or TRBV6-3 and TRBJ2-3; no firm D call. Trimming stripped 4 bases from V and 1 base from J, with 12 bases between. The CDR3 totals 15 residues. The germline V gene encodes CDR1 MNHEY and CDR2 SVGEGT. DNA of the CDR3: TGTGCCAGCAGTTTTGTGCGAGTCGGCACAGATACGCAGTATTTT. It encodes CASSFVRVGTDTQYF.

This clonotype was found many times. The chain combines TRBV28 with TRBJ2-7, with D unresolved. Trimming left V 1 base short and J 0 bases short, with 13 bases between. This CDR3 region has 16 residues. Germline V gene lookup returns CDR1 MDHEN and CDR2 SYDVKM. The CDR3 coding sequence is TGTGCCAGCAGTTTATTGGGTGACTCTAGCTCCTACGAGCAGTACTTC. It yields the protein CASSLLGDSSSYEQYF.

V is TRBV3-1 and J is TRBJ2-5; maybe TRBD1 (6 bases). Germline CDR1 LGHDT, CDR2 YNNKEL (reference sequence). V lost 0 bases, J lost 1 base, and 9 bases lay in between. The length of the CDR3 is 15 residues. The DNA of the CDR3 is TGTGCCAGCAGCCAAGAAACAGGGCTCCAAGAGACCCAGTACTTC. The encoded protein is CASSQETGLQETQYF.

Worth noting for this clonotype: A read error may explain this, as a much larger clone is one base away. CDR3 sequence reads: CASTSLGPKRGYTF. The CDR3 DNA follows: TGTGCCAGCACCTCCCTCGGCCCGAAACGGGGCTACACCTTC. The chain has TRBV6-2 or TRBV6-3 and TRBJ1-2; D not certain. The ends were cut back, 7 bases at V and 8 bases at J, with 20 bases in the middle. Germline V gene lookup returns CDR1 MNHEY and CDR2 SVGEGT. CDR3 length: 14 residues.

Ten or more counts support this clonotype. This chain links TRBV6-5 with TRBJ1-5; 8 bases fit TRBD1. This CDR3 contains 17 residues. Trimming cost V 0 bases and J 3 bases; bases outside gene matches: 7. The germline V gene has CDR1 MNHEY and CDR2 SVGAGI. CDR3 amino acids: CASSYSTRDRPNQPQHF. As DNA, the CDR3 is TGTGCCAGCAGTTACTCGACTCGGGACAGGCCCAATCAGCCCCAGCATTTT.

This clonotype was recorded at least ten times. This chain links TRBV6-5 with TRBJ1-4; perhaps TRBD1 as D (6 bases). Germline CDR1 MNHEY, CDR2 SVGAGI. The CDR3 is 17 residues long. V was pared by 4 bases and J by 10 bases, with 25 bases between. CDR3: CASSSGHVTVPELKLFF. DNA for the CDR3: TGTGCCAGCAGTTCGGGACACGTTACGGTCCCGGAGTTAAAACTGTTTTTT.

This chain uses TRBV6-1 with TRBJ2-6, with D unresolved. The ends were cut back, 7 bases at V and 3 bases at J, with 7 bases in the middle. The V gene's germline CDR1 is MNHNS and CDR2 SASEGT. This CDR3 region has 13 residues. The CDR3 sequence is CASIFGGANVLTF. The DNA for the CDR3 is TGTGCCAGCATTTTCGGTGGGGCCAACGTCCTGACTTTC.

In its sample, this clonotype was seen many times. The chain employs TRBV6-1 and TRBJ1-2, with D possibly matching TRBD1 (5 bases). CDR3 length: 15 residues. V was shortened by 2 bases and J by 4 bases, with 14 bases between the two germline ends. The germline CDR1 and CDR2 sequences are MNHNS and SASEGT. The CDR3 protein is CASSERGFSSYGYTF. CDR3 in DNA: TGTGCCAGCAGTGAAAGGGGCTTTTCCAGCTATGGCTACACCTTC.

The rearrangement links TRBV7-9 to TRBJ1-5, with TRBD1 identical over 8 bases. This CDR3 is built from 16 residues. J gave up 0 bases and V 5 bases, and 6 bases lay outside the gene matches. Germline CDR1 reads SEHNR; CDR2 reads FQNEAQ (reference sequence). The CDR3 here is CASSPLDRDSNQPQHF. CDR3 nucleotides: TGTGCCAGCAGCCCACTGGACAGGGATAGCAATCAGCCCCAGCATTTT.

This chain uses TRBV7-9 with TRBJ2-1; D perhaps matches TRBD1 (5 bases). The CDR3 contains 14 residues. Trimming shortened V by 3 bases and J by 5 bases, and 11 bases separated the two germline ends. In germline, CDR1 is SEHNR, CDR2 FQNEAQ (reference sequence). The CDR3 DNA reads TGTGCCAGCAGCTTCGAGACAGACAACAATGAGCAGTTCTTC. As protein: CASSFETDNNEQFF.

The V gene is TRBV29-1, the J gene TRBJ1-5, with D possibly matching TRBD1 (6 bases). V was pared by 4 bases and J by 2 bases, with 15 bases between. The CDR3 is 15 residues long. CDR1 SQVTM and CDR2 ANQGSEA come from the germline V gene. The CDR3 is CSVGGGNDGNQPQHF. CDR3 sequence (DNA): TGCAGCGTTGGAGGGGGGAATGATGGCAATCAGCCCCAGCATTTT.

Many counts were recorded for this clonotype. This rearrangement joins TRBV5-1 to TRBJ1-2; 8 bases match TRBD1. The CDR3 runs to 15 residues. CDR1 SGHRS and CDR2 YFSETQ come from the germline V gene. J gave up 3 bases and V 2 bases, and 6 bases lay outside the gene matches. The CDR3: CASSFGQGSDYGYTF. The CDR3 coding sequence is TGCGCCAGCAGCTTCGGACAGGGTTCCGACTATGGCTACACCTTC.

At least ten counts were recorded for this clonotype. This chain links TRBV11-1 with TRBJ2-7; D is ambiguous. The V end was cut by 3 bases, the J end by 4 bases, with 7 bases between. CDR1 and CDR2 (germline): SGHAT, FQDESV (reference sequence). CDR3 length: 12 amino acids. CDR3 in DNA: TGTGCCAGCAGCTTTCGCCCTTACGAGCAGTACTTC. This codes for CASSFRPYEQYF.